This TCR beta chain was identified during a study of Ad26.COV2.S vaccination and SARS-CoV-2 variants. V lost 5 bases and J lost 6, with 16 bases in between. The germline V gene has CDR1 MNHEY and CDR2 SVGAGI. The CDR3 loop spans 14 amino acids. Treatment of the sample: around 19 received Ad26.COV2.S at low or high dose, single or two shots; about 5 received placebo; per-sample allocation not given. Samples came from day 63 after the first vaccine or placebo injection. The data were produced by immunoSEQ multiplex PCR, yet TCRdb's version contains in-frame clones alone and is incomplete. Among approximately 280,000 clones listed, over 75% were seen once.

The sequence derives from a person between 18 and 60 years old who received the Ad26.COV2.S COVID-19 vaccine or a placebo. This chain joins TRBV6-5 and TRBJ1-2; weak D call: TRBD1 (5 bases). This sample comprised peripheral blood, obtained in a trial of Ad26.COV2.S vaccine versus placebo. DNA of the CDR3: TGTGCCAGCAGTACCTACAGGAATCGGGATGGCTACACCTTC. Residues: CASSTYRNRDGYTF.